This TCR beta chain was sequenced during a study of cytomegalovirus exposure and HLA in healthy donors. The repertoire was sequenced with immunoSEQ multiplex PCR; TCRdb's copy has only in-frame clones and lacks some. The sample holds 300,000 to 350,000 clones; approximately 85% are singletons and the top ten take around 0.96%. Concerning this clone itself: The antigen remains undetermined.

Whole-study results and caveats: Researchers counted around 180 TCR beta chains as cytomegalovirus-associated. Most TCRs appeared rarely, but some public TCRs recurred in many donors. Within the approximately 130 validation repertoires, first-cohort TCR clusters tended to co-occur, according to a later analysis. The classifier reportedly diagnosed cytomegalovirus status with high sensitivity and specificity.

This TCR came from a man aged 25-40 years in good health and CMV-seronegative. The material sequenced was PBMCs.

CDR3 coding DNA: TGCAGCGTCGATAAGGGACAGGGAAAGTATGGCTACACCTTC. It translates to CSVDKGQGKYGYTF. The chain joins TRBV29-1 to TRBJ1-2; 9 bases match TRBD1. With 6 bases clipped from V and 5 bases from J, the junction kept 10 bases outside the gene matches. Germline-derived CDR1 and CDR2 are SQVTM and ANQGSEA. The CDR3 runs 14 residues.